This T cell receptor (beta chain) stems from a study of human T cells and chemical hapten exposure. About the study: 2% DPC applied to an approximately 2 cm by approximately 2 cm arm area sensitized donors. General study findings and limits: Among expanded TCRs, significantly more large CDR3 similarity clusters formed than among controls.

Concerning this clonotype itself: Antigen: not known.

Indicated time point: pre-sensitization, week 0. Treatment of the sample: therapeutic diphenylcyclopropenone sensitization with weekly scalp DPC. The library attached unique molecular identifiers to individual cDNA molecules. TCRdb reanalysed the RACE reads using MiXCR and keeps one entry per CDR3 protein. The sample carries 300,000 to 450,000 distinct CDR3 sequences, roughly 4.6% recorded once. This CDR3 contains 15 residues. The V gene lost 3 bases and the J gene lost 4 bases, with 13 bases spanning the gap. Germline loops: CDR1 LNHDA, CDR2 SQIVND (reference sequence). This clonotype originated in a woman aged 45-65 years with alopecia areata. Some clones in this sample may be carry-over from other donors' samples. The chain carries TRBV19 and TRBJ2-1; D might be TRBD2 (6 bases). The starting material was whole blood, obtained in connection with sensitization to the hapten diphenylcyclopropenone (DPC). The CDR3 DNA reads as TGTGCCAGTAGTATGGAGCGGGCGGGGTACAATGAGCAGTTCTTC. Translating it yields CASSMERAGYNEQFF.